This TCR beta chain was recorded in a study of OX40 agonist ivuxolimab in advanced cancers. Across the study: A history of anti-PD-1, anti-PD-L1 or anti-CTLA-4 therapy was acceptable, and 40% had some. Three individuals attained partial responses, comprising one hepatocellular carcinoma case and two cutaneous melanoma cases.

Sequencing was performed with immunoSEQ multiplex PCR; in TCRdb, only in-frame clones are kept and a portion is missing. The repertoire holds 59,000 or so clones, with about 90% as singletons. The CDR3 totals 15 residues. CDR1 is MNHEY and CDR2 is SVGAGI in the germline V gene. V was pared by 6 bases and J by 2 bases, with 13 bases between. Points from the study as a whole: Expanded clones tended on average to be more numerous among CD8+ T cells than CD4+. Partial responders at 0.1-3.0 mg/kg showed near-lowest clonal expansion.

This clone appeared a few times. Its target is not known. This chain uses TRBV6-5 with TRBJ2-2, with D perhaps matching TRBD1 (5 bases). Material: CD4+ or CD8+ T cells sorted from blood, obtained in a trial of the OX40 agonist ivuxolimab. The TCR was taken from an adult with an advanced solid tumor such as melanoma, head and neck, liver or kidney cancer. The CDR3: CASRKGVFNTGELFF. CDR3 nucleotide sequence: TGTGCCAGCAGAAAAGGGGTTTTCAACACCGGGGAGCTGTTTTTT.